This T cell receptor (beta chain) stems from a study of metastatic and nonmetastatic thyroid tumors. Prior to thyroid surgery, none of the patients had received any treatment. The germline V gene has CDR1 SGHAT and CDR2 FQNNGV. CDR3 length: 13 amino acids. Trimming shortened V by 2 bases and J by 7 bases, and 9 bases separated the two germline ends. TCRdb re-clonotyped the PCR reads via MiXCR. In the table there are fewer than 70,000 clones, 25% to 30% of which are singletons. This TCR was recovered from a female donor with papillary thyroid cancer or a benign thyroid nodule (not recorded which). Some clones in this sample may be carry-over from other donors' samples. The gene calls are TRBV11-2 and TRBJ1-5; D gene uncertain. The sample was blood. This chain's CDR3 is CASSLSSGQPQHF. CDR3 coding DNA: TGTGCCAGCAGCTTAAGCTCGGGGCAGCCCCAGCATTTT.